This TCR beta chain was sequenced for a study of blood T cell repertoires in COVID-19. Study information: PBMCs, B-cell-depleted T cells, or T cells provided the cDNA or gDNA that made up the material.

Authors' methods: Amplification with reference gene primers provided the estimates of nucleated cell counts. Sequenced by immunoSEQ multiplex PCR; TCRdb stores in-frame clones only, minus some. V and J calls and clone size are given by that table; D and trimming were obtained from the DNA. The sample has some 80,000 clones, 70% to 90% seen once. V was pared by 1 base and J by 7 bases, with 17 bases between. The germline V gene encodes CDR1 MGHRA and CDR2 YSYEKL. The CDR3 covers 16 residues. The clonotype originates from a woman over 75 in a cohort sampled during active or convalescent COVID-19. Sequencing input: peripheral blood. The rearrangement uses TRBV4-1 and TRBJ1-5, with a possible D match to TRBD1 (6 bases). The CDR3 sequence: CASSQVGGGKKQPQHF. As DNA, the CDR3 is TGCGCCAGCAGCCAAGTCGGGGGGGGCAAAAAGCAGCCCCAGCATTTT.